These 28 T cell receptor beta chains came from one sample sequenced in a study of beta chain features in type 1 diabetes. Sequencing targeted expressed TCRB transcripts, as all isolated RNA had been reverse transcribed. Sequencing used immunoSEQ multiplex PCR; TCRdb keeps in-frame clones, though not all of them. The repertoire holds 300,000 to 350,000 clones, with less than 20% as singletons. Sequenced sample: naive CD4+ T cells from blood. Every receptor here comes from a woman under 30 in good health.

V usage is TRBV9 and J usage is TRBJ1-1; 7 nucleotides agree with TRBD1. Germline CDR1 and CDR2: SGDLS and YYNGEE. J was trimmed by 4 bases and V by 0 bases; bases with no gene match: 3. CDR3 length equals 14 residues. The CDR3 DNA follows: TGTGCCAGCAGCGTAGCAACAGGGGCCACTGAAGCTTTCTTT. It translates to CASSVATGATEAFF.

This clone was observed a few times. This chain connects TRBV2 to TRBJ1-1; D uncertain. CDR1 and CDR2 (germline): SNHLY, FYNNEI. Trimming stripped 7 bases from V and 0 bases from J, with 9 bases between. The length of the CDR3 is 13 residues. The CDR3 protein is CASIRSVNTEAFF. CDR3 DNA: TGTGCCAGCATCCGGAGCGTGAACACTGAAGCTTTCTTT.

This clone was counted a few times. The J gene is TRBJ1-1, the V gene TRBV5-4; a possible D gene is TRBD1 (5 bases). Germline CDR1 reads SGHNT; CDR2 reads YYREEE (reference sequence). Trimming shortened V by 5 bases and J by 1 base, and 9 bases separated the two germline ends. The CDR3 is 13 amino acids. CDR3 sequence reads: CASRGTGNTEAFF. Here the CDR3 DNA reads TGTGCCAGCAGGGGTACAGGGAACACTGAAGCTTTCTTT.

This clone was picked up a small number of times. This rearrangement joins TRBV27 to TRBJ1-2; D is ambiguous. Germline V gene data show CDR1 as MNHEY and CDR2 as SMNVEV (reference sequence). V lost 1 base and J lost 6, with 9 bases in between. The CDR3 has 13 residues. CDR3 residues: CASSLWFGDGYTF. CDR3 coding DNA: TGTGCCAGCAGTTTATGGTTCGGGGATGGCTACACCTTC.

The rearrangement joins TRBV18 to TRBJ2-7; maybe TRBD2 (5 bases). The ends were cut back, 2 bases at V and 2 bases at J, with 19 bases in the middle. CDR3 length: 17 amino acids. Germline V lookup: CDR1 KGHSH, CDR2 LQKENI. The CDR3 region is CASSPRWSAGETYEQYF. The CDR3 DNA reads as TGTGCCAGCTCACCAAGATGGTCGGCCGGGGAAACCTACGAGCAGTACTTC.

This chain uses TRBV4-3 with TRBJ2-7; 11 positions match TRBD1. The CDR3 is 15 residues long. J gave up 4 bases and V 4 bases, and 6 bases lay outside the gene matches. The germline CDR1 and CDR2 sequences are LGHNA and YSLEER. CDR3 sequence reads: CASSRNRDRGYEQYF. For the CDR3, the DNA is TGCGCCAGCAGCCGCAACCGGGACAGGGGGTACGAGCAGTACTTC.

This clone was seen only a few times. Other DNA sequences of this sample code for an identical CDR3. This sequence joins TRBV7-2 and TRBJ2-1; 12 positions agree with TRBD2. J lost 6 bases, V lost 4 bases, and 4 bases had no gene match. The germline gives CDR1 SGHTA, CDR2 FQGNSA. The CDR3 is 15 residues long. CDR3 in amino acids: CASSSPGLAGNEQFF. The CDR3, as DNA: TGTGCCAGCAGCTCCCCGGGACTAGCGGGCAATGAGCAGTTCTTC.

The V and J genes are TRBV7-9 and TRBJ2-3, with no clear D. CDR3 length: 13 residues. Trimming shortened V by 6 bases and J by 3 bases, and 10 bases separated the two germline ends. CDR1 SEHNR and CDR2 FQNEAQ come from the germline V gene (reference sequence). The chain's CDR3 is CASSYSLTDTQYF. The DNA of the CDR3 is TGTGCCAGCAGTTACTCTTTGACAGATACGCAGTATTTT.

The chain joins TRBV4-2 to TRBJ2-5, with D unresolved. This CDR3 comprises 15 residues. The V gene lost 1 base and the J gene lost 4 bases, with 13 bases spanning the gap. The germline gives CDR1 LGHNA, CDR2 YNFKEQ. In nucleotides, the CDR3 is TGTGCCAGCAGCCAAGGGCCTAGAGAAGGAGAGACCCAGTACTTC. This sequence encodes CASSQGPREGETQYF.

The gene calls are TRBV5-6 and TRBJ1-5; D is unresolved. Trimming cost V 1 base and J 6 bases, with 11 bases left between them. This CDR3 is built from 14 residues. CDR1 is SGHDT and CDR2 is YYEEEE in the germline V gene. The chain's CDR3 is CASSLLQSVQPQHF. The CDR3 DNA is TGTGCCAGCAGCTTGTTACAGTCCGTTCAGCCCCAGCATTTT. The full variable domain, rest sourced from reference TRBV5-6 and TRBJ1-5, is DAGVTQSPTHLIKTRGQQVTLRCSPKSGHDTVSWYQQALGQGPQFIFQYYEEEERQRGNFPDRFSGHQFPNYSSELNVNALLLGDSALYLCASSLLQSVQPQHFGDGTRLSIL.

The chain joins TRBV2 to TRBJ2-7; D gene uncertain. Trimming cost V 6 bases and J 6 bases, with 12 bases left between them. Per germline, CDR1 SNHLY and CDR2 FYNNEI. The CDR3 runs to 12 residues. In DNA form, the CDR3 reads TGTGCCAGCAGCGAGTGGGCTGGCGAGCAGTACTTC. It is translated as CASSEWAGEQYF.

This clone was seen more than once but under ten times. The chain is built from TRBV19 and TRBJ2-7; 9 bases are a match to TRBD1. With V trimmed by 4 bases and J by 7 bases, 8 bases remained unmatched. This CDR3 contains 14 residues. Germline V gene lookup returns CDR1 LNHDA and CDR2 SQIVND (reference sequence). The CDR3 loop reads CASSSRDRVEEQYF. The CDR3 region has the DNA TGTGCCAGTAGTAGCCGGGACAGGGTTGAAGAGCAGTACTTC.

This clone appeared a few times. The rearrangement uses TRBV7-2 and TRBJ2-3; 11 nucleotides align to TRBD2. The CDR3 extends over 16 amino acids. The junction had 6 bases not matched to a gene; V was cut back by 2 bases and J by 5 bases. CDR1 is SGHTA, CDR2 FQGNSA, per germline. The CDR3: CASSLNSGGAQDTQYF. The DNA of the CDR3 is TGTGCCAGCAGCTTAAATAGCGGGGGGGCCCAAGATACGCAGTATTTT.

There are a few counts of this clone. This chain uses TRBV5-1 with TRBJ2-7, with D unclear. CDR3 length: 13 residues. Germline V gene sequence: CDR1 SGHRS, CDR2 YFSETQ. The V gene lost 5 bases and the J gene lost 0 bases, with 9 bases spanning the gap. In nucleotides, the CDR3 is TGCGCCAGCAGTTTCTACCTCTCCTACGAGCAGTACTTC. Protein sequence: CASSFYLSYEQYF.

The chain carries TRBV5-4 and TRBJ2-5; TRBD2 matches at 7 bases. From germline, CDR1 is SGHNT and CDR2 YYREEE (reference sequence). This CDR3 is built from 15 residues. V trimming: 4 bases; J trimming: 7 bases; junction bases outside the gene matches: 13. This chain's CDR3 is CASSHTGRGVGTQYF. The CDR3, as DNA: TGTGCCAGCAGCCACACAGGACGGGGGGTGGGGACCCAGTACTTC.

The table lists this clone with a few counts. At one of its ends the junction is not consistent with the germline gene, which may arise from a read error. This chain connects TRBV14 to TRBJ1-1; maybe TRBD1 (5 bases). The germline V gene has CDR1 SGHDN and CDR2 FVKESK. The CDR3 length is 17 residues. CDR3 amino acids: CASSQDARVILDTEAFF. As DNA, the CDR3 is TGTGCCAGCAGTCAAGATGCCAGGGTCATATTGGACACTGAAGCTTTCTTT.

This clone was counted between two and nine times. The rearrangement joins TRBV9 to TRBJ2-1; 8 bases map to TRBD2. The germline gives CDR1 SGDLS, CDR2 YYNGEE. The V gene end was trimmed by 0 bases and the J gene end by 4 bases; junction bases not matched to a gene: 6. CDR3 length: 16 amino acids. Here the CDR3 DNA reads TGTGCCAGCAGCGTAGCGGGGGGGGGACCTTACAATGAGCAGTTCTTC. Encoded protein: CASSVAGGGPYNEQFF. The full variable domain, rest sourced from reference TRBV9 and TRBJ2-1, is DSGVTQTPKHLITATGQRVTLRCSPRSGDLSVYWYQQSLDQGLQFLIQYYNGEERAKGNILERFSAQQFPDLHSELNLSSLELGDSALYFCASSVAGGGPYNEQFFGPGTRLTVL.

The gene calls are TRBV27 and TRBJ2-2; TRBD2 aligns across 7 bases. CDR3 length equals 16 residues. Germline V CDR1 and CDR2: MNHEY, SMNVEV (reference sequence). J gave up 0 bases and V 1 base, and 2 bases lay outside the gene matches. The CDR3: CASSLYGGSNTGELFF. The CDR3 nucleotides are TGTGCCAGCAGTTTATACGGGGGGTCGAACACCGGGGAGCTGTTTTTT.

The gene calls are TRBV9 and TRBJ1-3; TRBD1 is a possible D gene (5 bases). Germline lookup yields CDR1 SGDLS and CDR2 YYNGEE. This CDR3 is 16 amino acids long. V was cut by 3 bases and J by 1 base, with 14 bases left in between. The CDR3 bases are TGTGCCAGCAGCGCGGGGACTCACTCTTCTGGAAACACCATATATTTT. Its protein product is CASSAGTHSSGNTIYF.

The chain combines TRBV29-1 with TRBJ1-2; TRBD1 might be the D (5 bases). This CDR3 spans 15 amino acids. Trimming stripped 6 bases from V and 5 bases from J, with 22 bases between. From germline, CDR1 is SQVTM and CDR2 ANQGSEA. The CDR3 here is CSVSQRGEALYGYTF. As DNA, the CDR3 is TGCAGCGTCTCTCAAAGGGGTGAGGCACTTTATGGCTACACCTTC.

The chain uses TRBV6-6 and TRBJ2-7, with TRBD1 matching 7 bases. Germline CDR1 reads MNHNY; CDR2 reads SVGAGI (reference sequence). V trimming: 6 bases; J trimming: 3 bases; junction bases outside the gene matches: 11. The CDR3 is made up of 15 amino acids. The CDR3, as DNA: TGTGCCAGCAGGCCCGCCCAGACAGGGCACTACGAGCAGTACTTC. Translation: CASRPAQTGHYEQYF.

The chain recombines TRBV5-1 with TRBJ2-1, with TRBD2 matching over 8 bases. There are 13 residues in the CDR3. Losses at the gene ends were 2 bases for V and 9 bases for J; bases not matched to a gene: 4. Germline assignment: CDR1 SGHRS and CDR2 YFSETQ. The chain's CDR3 is CASSLAGVREQFF. The DNA of the CDR3 is TGCGCCAGCAGCTTAGCGGGAGTTCGTGAGCAGTTCTTC. Full variable domain (missing parts from reference TRBV5-1 and TRBJ2-1): KAGVTQTPRYLIKTRGQQVTLSCSPISGHRSVSWYQQTPGQGLQFLFEYFSETQRNKGNFPGRFSGRQFSNSRSEMNVSTLELGDSALYLCASSLAGVREQFFGPGTRLTVL.

This chain uses TRBV5-4 with TRBJ2-7, with a possible D match to TRBD2 (5 bases). This CDR3 is 15 amino acids long. The V end lost 5 bases, the J end lost 0 bases, and 15 bases lay between the germline ends. Germline V gene lookup returns CDR1 SGHNT and CDR2 YYREEE (reference sequence). CDR3 nucleotide sequence: TGTGCCAGCAGGCCCGGACTTTTGAGCTCCTACGAGCAGTACTTC. It codes for CASRPGLLSSYEQYF. Full variable domain (remainder filled in from reference TRBV5-4 and TRBJ2-7): ETGVTQSPTHLIKTRGQQVTLRCSSQSGHNTVSWYQQALGQGPQFIFQYYREEENGRGNFPPRFSGLQFPNYSSELNVNALELDDSALYLCASRPGLLSSYEQYFGPGTRLTVT.

The chain joins TRBV7-2 to TRBJ2-1; TRBD1 is a possible D gene (6 bases). The V gene lost 3 bases and the J gene lost 5 bases, with 11 bases spanning the gap. This CDR3 has 14 amino acids. Germline loops: CDR1 SGHTA, CDR2 FQGNSA. CDR3 nucleotides: TGTGCCAGCAGCTTTGGACAGCCGCACAATGAGCAGTTCTTC. Translation gives CASSFGQPHNEQFF.

The CDR3 here is CASGLQGVGWETQYF. CDR3 sequence (DNA): TGTGCTAGTGGTTTGCAGGGGGTCGGCTGGGAGACCCAGTACTTC. V usage is TRBV12-5 and J usage is TRBJ2-5; 7 bases match TRBD1. CDR1 and CDR2 (germline): LGHNT, FRNRAP. V lost 2 bases and J lost 5; bases outside the gene matches: 8. The length of the CDR3 is 15 residues.

This clone was detected only a few times. J is TRBJ2-2 and V is TRBV5-1; the D is unclear. This CDR3 contains 15 residues. Trimming pared 1 base from V and 2 bases from J, leaving 9 bases between. Per the germline V gene, CDR1 is SGHRS and CDR2 is YFSETQ. CDR3 nucleotides: TGCGCCAGCAGCTTGTCTGGCACAAACACCGGGGAGCTGTTTTTT. This sequence encodes CASSLSGTNTGELFF. The full variable domain, its missing parts supplied by reference TRBV5-1 and TRBJ2-2, is KAGVTQTPRYLIKTRGQQVTLSCSPISGHRSVSWYQQTPGQGLQFLFEYFSETQRNKGNFPGRFSGRQFSNSRSEMNVSTLELGDSALYLCASSLSGTNTGELFFGEGSRLTVL.

This clone came up a few times. This chain connects TRBV11-2 to TRBJ2-6, with D perhaps matching TRBD2 (6 bases). The germline gives CDR1 SGHAT, CDR2 FQNNGV. Between the trimmed V and J ends, which lost 4 bases and 0 bases, there was a span of 7 bases. The CDR3 loop spans 15 amino acids. The CDR3 DNA follows: TGTGCCAGCAGCTCCGGGAGCTCTGGGGCCAACGTCCTGACTTTC. Encoded protein: CASSSGSSGANVLTF.

The V gene is TRBV7-9, the J gene TRBJ1-1, with D possibly TRBD1 on 6 matching bases. Germline assignment: CDR1 SEHNR and CDR2 FQNEAQ (reference sequence). This CDR3 comprises 14 residues. The V and J ends lost 6 bases and 1 base respectively, with 12 bases between them. The CDR3 DNA follows: TGTGCCAGCAGTCTCGTGGGGGCGAACACTGAAGCTTTCTTT. Translation: CASSLVGANTEAFF.